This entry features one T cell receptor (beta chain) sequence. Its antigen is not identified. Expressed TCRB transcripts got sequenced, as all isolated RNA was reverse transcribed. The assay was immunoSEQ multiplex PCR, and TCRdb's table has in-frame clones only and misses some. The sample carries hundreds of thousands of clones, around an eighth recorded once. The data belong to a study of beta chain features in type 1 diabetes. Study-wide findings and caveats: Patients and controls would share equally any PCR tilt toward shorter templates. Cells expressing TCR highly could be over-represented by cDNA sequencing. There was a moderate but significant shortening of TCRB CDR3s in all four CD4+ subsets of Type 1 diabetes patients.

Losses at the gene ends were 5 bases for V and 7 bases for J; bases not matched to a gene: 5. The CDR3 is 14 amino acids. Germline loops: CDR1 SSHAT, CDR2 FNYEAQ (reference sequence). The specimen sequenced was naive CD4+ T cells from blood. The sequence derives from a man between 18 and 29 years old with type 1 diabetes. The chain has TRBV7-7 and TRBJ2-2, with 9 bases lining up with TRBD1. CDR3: CASSPGQGFGELFF. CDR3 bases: TGTGCCAGCAGCCCCGGACAGGGGTTCGGGGAGCTGTTTTTT.